The clone carrying this T cell receptor beta chain was counted only a few times. Antigen: not known. The data originate from a study of T-cell reconstitution after alpha-beta-depleted transplantation in children. General study results and limits: TCRbeta diversity was high at day 60 in some patients (a result of surviving recipient T cells and thymic progenitors).

Trimming stripped 1 base from V and 8 bases from J, with 20 bases between. This CDR3 is 16 amino acids long. Germline V CDR1 and CDR2: SEHNR, FQNEAQ (reference sequence). Unique molecular identifiers were used to barcode this TCRbeta library. MiXCR, run by TCRdb on the PCR reads, gives a single entry per CDR3 protein. The sample shows roughly 340,000 distinct CDR3 sequences, about 16% of them seen only once. V is TRBV7-9 and J is TRBJ1-1; D is ambiguous. The input for sequencing was PBMCs, mostly from graft donor cells, taken 360 days after TCRalphabeta/CD19-depleted stem cell transplant. The TCR sequence derives from a male patient between 2 and 15 years old who had a stem cell transplant for acute lymphoblastic leukemia, so the T cells may come from the graft donor. This chain's CDR3 is CASSLGQSRGSDEAFF. The CDR3 DNA follows: TGTGCCAGCAGCTTAGGGCAGTCTCGTGGGTCTGACGAAGCTTTCTTT.